This is a list of T cell receptor beta chains from one sample in a study of tumor-infiltrating lymphocytes in primary liver carcinoma. Via MiXCR, TCRdb re-called the multiplex PCR reads, giving one row per CDR3 protein. The sample has about 210,000 distinct CDR3 sequences, approximately 80% seen once; the top ten hold 15% to 20%. Material: tumor tissue from primary liver carcinoma. Receptors originate from a man in his forties with primary liver carcinoma and hepatitis B virus infection. CDR3s include the opening cysteine and the closing phenylalanine or tryptophan. D genes are given only for firm matches. Size tells how often a clone was seen (once, few, many) or the class of an expanded clone, and some rows leave it out.

v_call: TRBV11-3; d_call: -; j_call: TRBJ2-1; clone_size: -; cdr3_nt: TGTGCCAGCAACTCAGGCGTCTTGAACAATGAGCAGTTCTTC; cdr3_aa: CASNSGVLNNEQFF
v_call: TRBV21-1; d_call: -; j_call: TRBJ2-7; clone_size: -; cdr3_nt: TGTGCCAGAACGGGACTAGCGGGATCCTACGAGAAGTACTTC; cdr3_aa: CARTGLAGSYEKYF
v_call: TRBV6-6; d_call: TRBD2; j_call: TRBJ2-7; clone_size: -; cdr3_nt: TGTGCCACCAGTTACCAGGGCGGGGGGCCCGGCAGTGAGCAGTACTTC; cdr3_aa: CATSYQGGGPGSEQYF
v_call: TRBV10-3; d_call: TRBD1; j_call: TRBJ1-5; clone_size: -; cdr3_nt: TGTGCCACCCATGACCAGGGACAGGGGCTGAGGTCCGGCAATCAGCCCCAGCATTTT; cdr3_aa: CATHDQGQGLRSGNQPQHF
v_call: TRBV11-2; d_call: -; j_call: TRBJ1-1; clone_size: -; cdr3_nt: TGTGTCAGCAGTTCGGGGGGGAACACTGAAGCTTTCTTT; cdr3_aa: CVSSSGGNTEAFF
v_call: TRBV4-1; d_call: -; j_call: TRBJ1-5; clone_size: -; cdr3_nt: TGCGCCAGCAGCCAAGGGCGGAGGCCGAATCAGTCCCAGCAATTT; cdr3_aa: CASSQGRRPNQSQQF
v_call: TRBV4-1; d_call: TRBD2; j_call: TRBJ2-1; clone_size: many; cdr3_nt: TGCGCCAGCAGCCAGGGACTAGCGGACTACAATGAGCAGTTCTTC; cdr3_aa: CASSQGLADYNEQFF
v_call: TRBV6-2/TRBV6-3; d_call: -; j_call: TRBJ2-7; clone_size: -; cdr3_nt: TGTGCCAGCACCCCCCTCGGGCTCTTCTACGAAGAGTACTTC; cdr3_aa: CASTPLGLFYEEYF
v_call: TRBV14; d_call: -; j_call: TRBJ2-1; clone_size: -; cdr3_nt: TGTGCCAGCAGTGTCGTAGCGAGATGGGTAAACACTGAGCAGTTCTTC; cdr3_aa: CASSVVARWVNTEQFF
v_call: TRBV12-3/TRBV12-4; d_call: -; j_call: TRBJ2-1; clone_size: -; cdr3_nt: TGTGCCACCAGCACTCGCAATGAGCTGTTCTTC; cdr3_aa: CATSTRNELFF
v_call: TRBV12-3/TRBV12-4; d_call: -; j_call: TRBJ1-1; clone_size: -; cdr3_nt: TGTACCAGCAGTTTTTCAGTAGCCGCTGAAGCTTTCTTT; cdr3_aa: CTSSFSVAAEAFF
v_call: TRBV6-1; d_call: -; j_call: TRBJ1-1; clone_size: -; cdr3_nt: TGTGTCACACTGGGGGTGAACACTGAAGCTTTCTTT; cdr3_aa: CVTLGVNTEAFF
v_call: TRBV11-2; d_call: -; j_call: TRBJ2-7; clone_size: -; cdr3_nt: TGTGACAGCAGCTCTAACAAGAACTCCTACGGGCAGTACTTC; cdr3_aa: CDSSSNKNSYGQYF
v_call: TRBV29-1; d_call: -; j_call: TRBJ2-2; clone_size: -; cdr3_nt: TGCAGCATTGAGAGTAGCGCGGCGAACACCGGGGAGCTGTTTTTT; cdr3_aa: CSIESSAANTGELFF
v_call: TRBV29-1; d_call: -; j_call: TRBJ1-1; clone_size: -; cdr3_nt: TGCGGCGAGACCCCAGGTTGGGCCATGAACACTGAAGCTTTCTTT; cdr3_aa: CGETPGWAMNTEAFF
v_call: TRBV12-3/TRBV12-4; d_call: TRBD2; j_call: TRBJ2-2; clone_size: -; cdr3_nt: TGTGCCAGCAGTTTCCGGGGTAGCGGGAGGAATACCAGGGAGCTGTTTTTT; cdr3_aa: CASSFRGSGRNTRELFF
v_call: TRBV7-9; d_call: -; j_call: TRBJ1-1; clone_size: -; cdr3_nt: TGTGCCAGCAGATTAGCATGGGGAAGGATGAACACTGAGGCTTTCTTT; cdr3_aa: CASRLAWGRMNTEAFF
v_call: TRBV4-3; d_call: TRBD1; j_call: TRBJ2-4; clone_size: -; cdr3_nt: TGCGCCAGCAGCCAGGCAGGGGGCAAAGGCATACAGTACTTC; cdr3_aa: CASSQAGGKGIQYF
v_call: TRBV11-1; d_call: -; j_call: TRBJ2-2; clone_size: -; cdr3_nt: TGTGCCAGCAGCTTTGGGGAGACCGGGGAACTGTTTTTT; cdr3_aa: CASSFGETGELFF
v_call: TRBV6-1; d_call: -; j_call: TRBJ2-5; clone_size: -; cdr3_nt: TGTGCCAGGAGTGAAAATTTATTGGGGGCGGCCGTTGGAGAGACCCAGTACTTC; cdr3_aa: CARSENLLGAAVGETQYF
v_call: TRBV4-3; d_call: -; j_call: TRBJ1-2; clone_size: -; cdr3_nt: TGCGCCGGCAGCCAATCGGGGGATGGCTACACCTTC; cdr3_aa: CAGSQSGDGYTF
v_call: TRBV7-9; d_call: -; j_call: TRBJ2-3; clone_size: -; cdr3_nt: TGTGCCAGCAGCTTACAATGGAGGGCCAGGTCGGGAAATACGCAGTATTTT; cdr3_aa: CASSLQWRARSGNTQYF
v_call: TRBV12-3/TRBV12-4; d_call: -; j_call: TRBJ2-2; clone_size: -; cdr3_nt: TGTGCCAGCAGTTTACGAGACACCGGGGAGCTGTTATTT; cdr3_aa: CASSLRDTGELLF
v_call: TRBV12-3/TRBV12-4; d_call: TRBD1; j_call: TRBJ1-5; clone_size: -; cdr3_nt: TGTGCCTGTAGATTCGGGACAGGGGGCCATCAGCCCCAGCTTTTT; cdr3_aa: CACRFGTGGHQPQLF
v_call: TRBV29-1; d_call: -; j_call: TRBJ2-5; clone_size: -; cdr3_nt: TGCAGCGTTCAAAGGAGCGAGGGGCAGACCCAGTACTTC; cdr3_aa: CSVQRSEGQTQYF
v_call: TRBV6-2/TRBV6-3; d_call: TRBD2; j_call: TRBJ2-2; clone_size: -; cdr3_nt: TGTGCCAACTGCCGGGAGGTCGGGGAGCTGCTTTTT; cdr3_aa: CANCREVGELLF
v_call: TRBV4-2; d_call: TRBD1; j_call: TRBJ2-7; clone_size: -; cdr3_nt: TGTGCCAGCAGCCCCTGGGACAGGGGAGACCATGAGCAGTACTTC; cdr3_aa: CASSPWDRGDHEQYF
v_call: TRBV6-1; d_call: TRBD1; j_call: TRBJ2-7; clone_size: -; cdr3_nt: TGTACCAGCATCCCACGGTCGGGACAGGGCTCCCACGAGCAGTACTTC; cdr3_aa: CTSIPRSGQGSHEQYF
v_call: TRBV11-2; d_call: -; j_call: TRBJ2-5; clone_size: once; cdr3_nt: TGTGCCAGCAGCTTTGTTAACCTTCTAGCAGGAGGTCGGGGAGAGACCCAGTACTTC; cdr3_aa: CASSFVNLLAGGRGETQYF
v_call: TRBV6-1; d_call: TRBD2; j_call: TRBJ2-3; clone_size: -; cdr3_nt: TGTGCCAGCAGTGAATTAACGGGAGGGCCAGATACGCAGTATTTT; cdr3_aa: CASSELTGGPDTQYF
v_call: TRBV28; d_call: -; j_call: TRBJ2-7; clone_size: -; cdr3_nt: TGTGCCAGCAGTCCAAGACTATGGGTCCGAAACTATGAGCAGTACTTC; cdr3_aa: CASSPRLWVRNYEQYF